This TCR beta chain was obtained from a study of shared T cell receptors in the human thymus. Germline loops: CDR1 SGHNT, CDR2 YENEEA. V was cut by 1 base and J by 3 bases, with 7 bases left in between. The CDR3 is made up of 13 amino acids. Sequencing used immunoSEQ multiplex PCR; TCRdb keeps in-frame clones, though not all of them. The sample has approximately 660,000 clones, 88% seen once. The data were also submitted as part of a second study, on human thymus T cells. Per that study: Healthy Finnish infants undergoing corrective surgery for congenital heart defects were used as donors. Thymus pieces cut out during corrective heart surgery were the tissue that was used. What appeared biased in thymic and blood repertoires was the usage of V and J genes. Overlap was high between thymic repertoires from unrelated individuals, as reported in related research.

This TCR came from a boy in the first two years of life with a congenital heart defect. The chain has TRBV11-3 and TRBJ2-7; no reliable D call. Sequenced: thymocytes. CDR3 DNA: TGTGCCAGCAGCTTAGCCCCAGGCTACGAGCAGTACTTC. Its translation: CASSLAPGYEQYF.